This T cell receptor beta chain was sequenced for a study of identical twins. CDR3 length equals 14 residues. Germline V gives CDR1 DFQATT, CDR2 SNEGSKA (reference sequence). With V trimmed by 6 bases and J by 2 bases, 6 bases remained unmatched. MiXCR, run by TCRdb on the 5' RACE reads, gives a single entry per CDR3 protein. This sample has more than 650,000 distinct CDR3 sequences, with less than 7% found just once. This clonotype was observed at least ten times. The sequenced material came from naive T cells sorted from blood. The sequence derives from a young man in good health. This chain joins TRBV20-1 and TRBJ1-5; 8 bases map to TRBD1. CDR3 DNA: TGCAGTGCACCGACAGGGGTTGGCAATCAGCCCCAGCATTTT. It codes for CSAPTGVGNQPQHF.